This TCR beta chain was obtained from a study of blood T cell repertoires in COVID-19. Across the whole study: Sites in the United States, Italy and Spain provided acute and convalescent COVID-19 samples. From T cells, B-cell-depleted T cells, or PBMCs came the material, which was cDNA or gDNA.

In the original workflow: Reference gene primer amplification gave nucleated cell count estimates. Clones were read by immunoSEQ multiplex PCR, and TCRdb kept only the in-frame ones, dropping some. Clonal size and the V and J genes are those of that table, whereas D and trimming came from the DNA. The table shows 150,000 to 200,000 clones, with roughly nine tenths occurring only once. Germline V lookup: CDR1 SEHNR, CDR2 FQNEAQ (reference sequence). With 4 bases clipped from V and 1 base from J, the junction kept 7 bases outside the gene matches. The length of the CDR3 is 15 residues. The sequenced sample was peripheral blood. This chain uses TRBV7-9 with TRBJ2-7; TRBD1 matches 7 bases. This clonotype was obtained from a man aged 60-69 years with acute or convalescent COVID-19. In nucleotides, the CDR3 is TGTGCCAGCAGCTCAGGACAGGCCGGTTCCTACGAGCAGTACTTC. Protein: CASSSGQAGSYEQYF.